This TCR beta chain was found in a study of cytomegalovirus exposure and HLA in healthy donors. With 60 Vbeta and 13 Jbeta primers, the PCR was carried out. TCRdb keeps only in-frame clones here, not all; method: immunoSEQ multiplex PCR. The table has some 120,000 clones, around four fifths seen once. As to this clone: Its specificity is unknown.

Study-wide points: No immune exposure information besides CMV serostatus was available. Prediction of most subjects' HLA-A and HLA-B alleles by TCR beta sequences was reportedly accurate. Most likely, a cluster of highly shared sequence variants arose as a sequencing artifact.

This TCR was recovered from a man in his late teens or twenties in good health and CMV-seropositive. Specimen: PBMCs.

The CDR3, as DNA: TGTGCCAGTAGTATCAGCGGGGGACCCGGGGATGAGCAGTTCTTC. Translating it yields CASSISGGPGDEQFF. This chain uses TRBV19 with TRBJ2-1; 8 bases match TRBD2. The CDR3 runs 15 residues. Germline loops: CDR1 LNHDA, CDR2 SQIVND (reference sequence). Germline trimming cut 3 bases from V and 8 bases from J; bases unmatched to any gene: 9.